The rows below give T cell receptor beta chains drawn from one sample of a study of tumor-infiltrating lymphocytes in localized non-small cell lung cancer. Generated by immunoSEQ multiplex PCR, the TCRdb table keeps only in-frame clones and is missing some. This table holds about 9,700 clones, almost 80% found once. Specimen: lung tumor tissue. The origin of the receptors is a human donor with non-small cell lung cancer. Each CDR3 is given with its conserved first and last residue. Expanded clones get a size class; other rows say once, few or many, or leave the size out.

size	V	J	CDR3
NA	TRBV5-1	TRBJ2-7	CASSLGGGVYEQYF
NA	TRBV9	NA	CASSVDGTGQHEQYF
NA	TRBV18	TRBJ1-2	CASSPQSGHAYGYTF
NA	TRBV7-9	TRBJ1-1	CASSLPILDGPNTEAFF
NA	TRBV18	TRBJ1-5	CASSPFGATGAYQPQHF
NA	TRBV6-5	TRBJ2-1	CASSYRNYNEQFF
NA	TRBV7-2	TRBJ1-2	CASSLAGAGASVGYTF
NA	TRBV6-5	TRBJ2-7	CASSSPGRAYEQYF
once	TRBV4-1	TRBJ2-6	CASSQGTDSGANVLTF
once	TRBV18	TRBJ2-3	CASSPPGREVTDTQYF